Sequencing of this TCR beta chain was carried out in a study of blood T cell repertoires in COVID-19. Study-wide background: The samples span acute and convalescent COVID-19 from the United States, Italy and Spain.

Authors' methods: Estimation of nucleated cell counts was performed using reference gene primer amplification. TCRdb's copy holds only in-frame clones and misses some; the assay was immunoSEQ multiplex PCR. V and J calls plus clone size are reproduced from that table; the DNA served to infer D and trimming. The sample has 200,000 or so clones; around four fifths are singletons. In germline, CDR1 is MDHEN, CDR2 SYDVKM. The CDR3 runs 15 residues. Trimming cost V 1 base and J 2 bases, with 12 bases left between them. This receptor was identified in a woman younger than 45 with acute or convalescent COVID-19. This chain joins TRBV28 and TRBJ2-7; TRBD2 is a possible D gene (6 bases). Sequencing was performed on peripheral blood. The CDR3 sequence is CASSLYSPGAYEQYF. The DNA of the CDR3 is TGTGCCAGCAGTTTATATAGTCCGGGGGCCTACGAGCAGTACTTC.